This TCR beta chain derives from a study of T cells in Graves' hyperthyroidism and ophthalmopathy. Study-wide results and limits: Blood samples included most of the expanded thyroid clonotypes exceeding 0.001.

Reasons for excluding patients were uncontrolled infection, other autoimmune disease, pregnancy or lactation. At least ten counts were recorded for this clonotype. Its antigen remains unknown. Regions amplified from RNA transcripts were the TCR beta CDR3 regions. First-round RT-PCR with HTBI primers amplified the TCR CDR3 region. TCRdb reprocessed the multiplex PCR reads with MiXCR, giving one entry per CDR3 protein. Here the sample spans some 500,000 distinct CDR3 sequences, 13% to 15% being singletons. Germline V gene lookup returns CDR1 ENHRY and CDR2 SYGVKD. Trimming left V 7 bases short and J 1 base short, with 13 bases between. There are 15 residues in the CDR3.

The sample was blood. The TCR sequence derives from a young woman with Graves' hyperthyroidism. The chain recombines TRBV10-3 with TRBJ2-2; D may be TRBD1 (7 bases). As DNA, the CDR3 is TGTGCCATCAATGACCAGGGGGGGAACACCGGGGAGCTGTTTTTT. As protein: CAINDQGGNTGELFF.